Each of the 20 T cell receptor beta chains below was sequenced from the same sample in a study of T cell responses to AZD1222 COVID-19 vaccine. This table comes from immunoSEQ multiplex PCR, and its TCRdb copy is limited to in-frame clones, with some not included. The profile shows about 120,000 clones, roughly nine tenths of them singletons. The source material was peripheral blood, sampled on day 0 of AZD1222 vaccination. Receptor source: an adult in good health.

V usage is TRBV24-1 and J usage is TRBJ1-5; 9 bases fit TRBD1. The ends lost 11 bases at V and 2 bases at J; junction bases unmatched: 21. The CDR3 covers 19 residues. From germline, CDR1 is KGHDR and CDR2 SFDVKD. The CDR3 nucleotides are TGTGCCAGCCATAGGGGCTGGACAGGGGCCATGACGGGCAATCAGCCCCAGCATTTT. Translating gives CASHRGWTGAMTGNQPQHF.

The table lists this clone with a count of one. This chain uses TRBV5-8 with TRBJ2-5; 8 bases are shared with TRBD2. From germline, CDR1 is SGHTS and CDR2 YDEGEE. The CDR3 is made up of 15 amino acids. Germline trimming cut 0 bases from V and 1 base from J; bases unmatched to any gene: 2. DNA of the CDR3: TGTGCCAGCAGCTTGGGGCGGGAGGTCCAAGAGACCCAGTACTTC. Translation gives CASSLGREVQETQYF. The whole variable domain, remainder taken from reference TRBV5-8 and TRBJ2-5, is EAGVTQSPTHLIKTRGQQATLRCSPISGHTSVYWYQQALGLGLQFLLWYDEGEERNRGNFPPRFSGRQFPNYSSELNVNALELEDSALYLCASSLGREVQETQYFGPGTRLLVL.

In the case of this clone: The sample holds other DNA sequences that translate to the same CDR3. CDR3 in DNA: TGCAGCGTTGGGGGGAGCAATCAGCCCCAGCATTTT. Protein sequence: CSVGGSNQPQHF. The chain links TRBV29-1 to TRBJ1-5; a weak D match, TRBD1 (5 bases). There are 12 residues in the CDR3. Trimming left V 4 bases short and J 1 base short, with 5 bases between. Looked up from germline, CDR1 is SQVTM and CDR2 is ANQGSEA. The complete variable domain, with remaining parts taken from reference TRBV29-1 and TRBJ1-5, reads SAVISQKPSRDICQRGTSLTIQCQVDSQVTMMFWYRQQPGQSLTLIATANQGSEATYESGFVIDKFPISRPNLTFSTLTVSNMSPEDSSIYLCSVGGSNQPQHFGDGTRLSIL.

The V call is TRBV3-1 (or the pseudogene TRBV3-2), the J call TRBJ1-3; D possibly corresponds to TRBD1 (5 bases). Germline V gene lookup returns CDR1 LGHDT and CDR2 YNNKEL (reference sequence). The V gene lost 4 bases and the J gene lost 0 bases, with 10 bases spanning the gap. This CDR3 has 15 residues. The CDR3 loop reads CASSPRRDSGNTIYF. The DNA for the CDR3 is TGTGCCAGCAGCCCCCGCAGGGACTCTGGAAACACCATATATTTT.

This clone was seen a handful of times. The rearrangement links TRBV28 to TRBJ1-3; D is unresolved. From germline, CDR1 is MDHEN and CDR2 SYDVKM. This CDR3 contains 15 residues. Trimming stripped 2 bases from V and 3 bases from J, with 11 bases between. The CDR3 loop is CASSLATNLGNTIYF. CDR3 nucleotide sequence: TGTGCCAGCAGTTTAGCAACGAATCTTGGAAACACCATATATTTT.

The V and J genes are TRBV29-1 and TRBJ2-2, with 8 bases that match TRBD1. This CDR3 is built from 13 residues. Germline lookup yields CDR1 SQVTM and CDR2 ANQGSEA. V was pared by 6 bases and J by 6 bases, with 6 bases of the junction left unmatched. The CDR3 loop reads CSVGQGVSGELFF. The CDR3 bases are TGCAGCGTAGGACAGGGCGTATCCGGGGAGCTGTTTTTT.

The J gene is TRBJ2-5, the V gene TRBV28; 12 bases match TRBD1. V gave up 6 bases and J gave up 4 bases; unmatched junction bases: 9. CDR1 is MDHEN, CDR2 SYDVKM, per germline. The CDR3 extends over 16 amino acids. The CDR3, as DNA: TGTGCCAGCAGCTTAGCGGGACAGGGGGCTTCAGAGACCCAGTACTTC. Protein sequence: CASSLAGQGASETQYF.

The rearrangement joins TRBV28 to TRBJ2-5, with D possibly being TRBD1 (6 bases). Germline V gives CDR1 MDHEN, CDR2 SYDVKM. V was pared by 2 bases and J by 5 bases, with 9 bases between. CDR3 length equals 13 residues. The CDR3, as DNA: TGTGCCAGCAGTTTAGGGGGCGGGGAGACCCAGTACTTC. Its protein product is CASSLGGGETQYF.

CDR3 DNA sequence: TGTGCCAGCTCACCAGGAATATCGGGGACCCAGTACTTC. This gives the protein CASSPGISGTQYF. This chain links TRBV18 with TRBJ2-5; D is ambiguous. V dropped 2 bases and J dropped 7 bases, with 11 bases sitting between them. Looked up from germline, CDR1 is KGHSH and CDR2 is LQKENI. The CDR3 runs 13 residues.

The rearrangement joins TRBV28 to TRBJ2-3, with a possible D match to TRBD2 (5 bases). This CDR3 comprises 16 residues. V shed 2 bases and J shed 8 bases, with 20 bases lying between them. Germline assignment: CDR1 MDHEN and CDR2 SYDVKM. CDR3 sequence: CASSLGGRTGLGTQYF. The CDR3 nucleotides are TGTGCCAGCAGTTTAGGTGGGAGAACCGGGTTGGGTACGCAGTATTTT.

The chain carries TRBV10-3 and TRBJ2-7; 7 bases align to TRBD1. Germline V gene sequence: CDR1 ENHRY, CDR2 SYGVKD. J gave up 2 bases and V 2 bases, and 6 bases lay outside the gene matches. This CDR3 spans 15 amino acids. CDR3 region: CAISEPRQGAYEQYF. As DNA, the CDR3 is TGTGCCATCAGTGAGCCCCGGCAGGGGGCCTACGAGCAGTACTTC.

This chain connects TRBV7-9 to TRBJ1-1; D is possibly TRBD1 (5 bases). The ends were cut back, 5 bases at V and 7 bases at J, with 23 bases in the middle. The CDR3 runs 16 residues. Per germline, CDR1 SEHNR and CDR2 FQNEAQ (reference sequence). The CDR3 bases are TGTGCCAGCAGCCTAGGATCGCTAGAGGGGCTTTTTGAAGCTTTCTTT. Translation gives CASSLGSLEGLFEAFF.

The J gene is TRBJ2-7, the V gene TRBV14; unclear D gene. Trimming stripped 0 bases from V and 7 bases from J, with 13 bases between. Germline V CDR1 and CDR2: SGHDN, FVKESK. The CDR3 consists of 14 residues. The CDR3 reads CASSQDLLSWEQYF. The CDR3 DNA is TGTGCCAGCAGCCAAGATCTCCTTAGTTGGGAGCAGTACTTC.

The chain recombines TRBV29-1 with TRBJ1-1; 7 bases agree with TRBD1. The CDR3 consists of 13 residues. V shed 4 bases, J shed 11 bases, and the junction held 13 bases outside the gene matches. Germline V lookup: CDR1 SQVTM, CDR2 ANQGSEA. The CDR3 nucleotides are TGCAGCGTTGGACAGGGCTCGATGCTGGGGGCTTTCTTT. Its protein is CSVGQGSMLGAFF.

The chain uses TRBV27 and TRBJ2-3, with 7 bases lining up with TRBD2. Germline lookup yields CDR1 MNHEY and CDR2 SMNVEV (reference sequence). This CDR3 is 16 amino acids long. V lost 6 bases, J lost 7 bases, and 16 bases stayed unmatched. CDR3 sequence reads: CASRQVAGVPSNTQYF. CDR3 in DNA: TGTGCCAGCAGACAAGTGGCGGGGGTACCGTCTAATACGCAGTATTTT.

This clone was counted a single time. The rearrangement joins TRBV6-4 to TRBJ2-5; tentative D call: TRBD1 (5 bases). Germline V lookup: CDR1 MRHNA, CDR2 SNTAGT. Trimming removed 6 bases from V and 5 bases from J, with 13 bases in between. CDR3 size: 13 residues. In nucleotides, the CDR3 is TGTGCCAGCAGAGCCAGGGCCGGCGAGACCCAGTACTTC. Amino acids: CASRARAGETQYF.

Here the CDR3 DNA reads TGTGCCAGCGTGGGGTGGCGAACGCAGTATTTT. Its translation is CASVGWRTQYF. The chain combines TRBV12-3 or TRBV12-4 with TRBJ2-3; D ambiguous. The CDR3 totals 11 residues. The V end was cut by 8 bases, the J end by 9 bases, with 12 bases between.

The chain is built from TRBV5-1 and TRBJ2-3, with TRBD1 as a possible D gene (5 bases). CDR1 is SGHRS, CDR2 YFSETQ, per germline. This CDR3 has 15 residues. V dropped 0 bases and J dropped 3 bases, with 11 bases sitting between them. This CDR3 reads CASSLEGPGTDTQYF. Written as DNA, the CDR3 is TGCGCCAGCAGCTTGGAGGGGCCAGGGACAGATACGCAGTATTTT.

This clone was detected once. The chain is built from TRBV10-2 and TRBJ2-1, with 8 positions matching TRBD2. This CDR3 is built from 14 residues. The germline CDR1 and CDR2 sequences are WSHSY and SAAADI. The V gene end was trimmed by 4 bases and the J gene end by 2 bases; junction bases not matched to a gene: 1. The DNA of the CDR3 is TGCGCCAGCAGTGTACTAGCGGCCTACAATGAGCAGTTCTTC. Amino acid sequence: CASSVLAAYNEQFF.

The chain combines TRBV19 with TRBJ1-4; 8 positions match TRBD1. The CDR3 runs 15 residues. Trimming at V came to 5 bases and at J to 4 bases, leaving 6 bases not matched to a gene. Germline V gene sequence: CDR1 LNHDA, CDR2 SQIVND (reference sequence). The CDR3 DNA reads TGTGCCAGTAGTTACGACAGGGGAGGTAATGAAAAACTGTTTTTT. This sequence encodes CASSYDRGGNEKLFF.